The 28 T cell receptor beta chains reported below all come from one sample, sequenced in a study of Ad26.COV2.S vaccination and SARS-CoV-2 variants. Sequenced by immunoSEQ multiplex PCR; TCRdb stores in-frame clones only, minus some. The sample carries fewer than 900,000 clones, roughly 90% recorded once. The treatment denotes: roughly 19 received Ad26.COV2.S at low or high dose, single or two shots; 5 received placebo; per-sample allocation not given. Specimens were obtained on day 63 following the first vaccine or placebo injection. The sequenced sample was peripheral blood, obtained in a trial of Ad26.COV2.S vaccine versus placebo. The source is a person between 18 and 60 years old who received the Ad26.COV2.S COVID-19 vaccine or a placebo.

CDR3 residues: CASSIRSGTTYQETQYF. CDR3 nucleotide sequence: TGTGCCAGCAGCATACGGTCCGGGACAACGTACCAAGAGACCCAGTACTTC. The chain has TRBV7-6 and TRBJ2-5; D is perhaps TRBD1 (6 bases). The germline V gene has CDR1 SGHVS and CDR2 FNYEAQ. The germline V and J ends were trimmed by 5 bases and 0 bases, with 19 bases remaining between them. This CDR3 has 17 amino acids.

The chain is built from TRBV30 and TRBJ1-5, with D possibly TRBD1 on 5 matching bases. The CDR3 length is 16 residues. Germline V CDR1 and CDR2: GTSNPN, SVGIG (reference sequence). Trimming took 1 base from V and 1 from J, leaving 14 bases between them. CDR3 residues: CAWSGQGGLSNQPQHF. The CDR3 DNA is TGTGCCTGGAGTGGGCAGGGAGGGCTCAGCAATCAGCCCCAGCATTTT.

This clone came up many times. The CDR3, as DNA: TGTGCCAGCAGTGGACAGCCCTACGAGCAGTACTTC. Translation gives CASSGQPYEQYF. The chain has TRBV6-2 or TRBV6-3 and TRBJ2-7, with D possibly TRBD1 on 6 matching bases. Germline V gene sequence: CDR1 MNHEY, CDR2 SVGEGT. This CDR3 is 12 amino acids long. Trimming pared 5 bases from V and 2 bases from J, leaving 7 bases between.

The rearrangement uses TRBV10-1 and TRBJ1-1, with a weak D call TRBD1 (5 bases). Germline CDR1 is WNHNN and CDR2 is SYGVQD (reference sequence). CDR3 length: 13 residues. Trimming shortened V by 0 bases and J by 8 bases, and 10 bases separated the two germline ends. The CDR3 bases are TGCGCCAGCAGTGAGTCGGGGGAGTGCGAAGCTTTCTTT. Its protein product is CASSESGECEAFF.

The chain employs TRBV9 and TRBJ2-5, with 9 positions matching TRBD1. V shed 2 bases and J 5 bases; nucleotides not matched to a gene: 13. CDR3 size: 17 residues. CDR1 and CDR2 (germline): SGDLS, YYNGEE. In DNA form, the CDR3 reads TGTGCCAGCAGCGTCTCCTCGGGACAGGGTGCGTGGGAGACCCAGTACTTC. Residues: CASSVSSGQGAWETQYF.

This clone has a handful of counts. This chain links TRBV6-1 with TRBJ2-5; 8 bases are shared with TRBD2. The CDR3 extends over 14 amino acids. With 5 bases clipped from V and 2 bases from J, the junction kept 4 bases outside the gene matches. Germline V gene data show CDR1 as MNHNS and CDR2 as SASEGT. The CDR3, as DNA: TGTGCCAGCAGTCCTACTAGCGGTCAAGAGACCCAGTACTTC. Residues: CASSPTSGQETQYF.

The CDR3 here is CASSQLMADYNSPLHF. The DNA for the CDR3 is TGTGCCAGCAGCCAATTAATGGCAGATTATAATTCACCCCTCCACTTT. The chain is built from TRBV4-2 and TRBJ1-6; D unresolved. Germline CDR1 is LGHNA and CDR2 is YNFKEQ. Trimming stripped 2 bases from V and 4 bases from J, with 12 bases between. The CDR3 is 16 amino acids.

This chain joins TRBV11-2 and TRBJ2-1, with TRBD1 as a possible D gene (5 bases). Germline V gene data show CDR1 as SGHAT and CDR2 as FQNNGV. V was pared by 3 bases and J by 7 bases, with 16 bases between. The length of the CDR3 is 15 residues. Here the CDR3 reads CASSFHPGPKNEQFF. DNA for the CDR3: TGTGCCAGCAGCTTTCATCCAGGGCCTAAAAATGAGCAGTTCTTC.

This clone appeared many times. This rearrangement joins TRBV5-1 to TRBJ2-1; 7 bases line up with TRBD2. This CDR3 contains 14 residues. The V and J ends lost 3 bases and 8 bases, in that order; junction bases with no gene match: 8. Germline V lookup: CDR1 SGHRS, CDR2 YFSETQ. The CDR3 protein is CASSWRDRGDEQFF. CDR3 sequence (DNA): TGCGCCAGCAGCTGGCGGGACCGGGGGGATGAGCAGTTCTTC.

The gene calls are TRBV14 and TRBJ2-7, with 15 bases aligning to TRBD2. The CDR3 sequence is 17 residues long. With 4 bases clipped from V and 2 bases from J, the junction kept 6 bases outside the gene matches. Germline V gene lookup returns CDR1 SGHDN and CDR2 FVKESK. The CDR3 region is CASSPSGTSGGTYEQYF. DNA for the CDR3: TGTGCCAGCAGCCCCTCCGGGACTAGCGGGGGGACCTACGAGCAGTACTTC.

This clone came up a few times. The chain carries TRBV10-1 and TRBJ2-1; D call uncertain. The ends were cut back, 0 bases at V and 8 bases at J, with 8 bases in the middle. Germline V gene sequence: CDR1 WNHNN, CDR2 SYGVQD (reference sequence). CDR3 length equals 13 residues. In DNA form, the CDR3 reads TGCGCCAGCAGTGAGTCCTGGGATTATGAGCAGTTCTTC. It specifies CASSESWDYEQFF.

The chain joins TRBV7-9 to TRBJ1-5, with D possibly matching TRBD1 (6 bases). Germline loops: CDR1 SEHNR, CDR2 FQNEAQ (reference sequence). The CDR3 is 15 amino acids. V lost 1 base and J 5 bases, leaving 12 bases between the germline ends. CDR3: CASSLGGAVHQPQHF. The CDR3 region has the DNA TGTGCCAGCAGCTTAGGGGGGGCAGTCCATCAGCCCCAGCATTTT. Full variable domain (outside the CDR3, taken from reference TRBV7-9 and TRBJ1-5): DTGVSQNPRHKITKRGQNVTFRCDPISEHNRLYWYRQTLGQGPEFLTYFQNEAQLEKSRLLSDRFSAERPKGSFSTLEIQRTEQGDSAMYLCASSLGGAVHQPQHFGDGTRLSIL.

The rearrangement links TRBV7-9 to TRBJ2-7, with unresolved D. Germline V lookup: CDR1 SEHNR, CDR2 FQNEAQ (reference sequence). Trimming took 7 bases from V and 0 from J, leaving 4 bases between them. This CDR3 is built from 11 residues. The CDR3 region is CASTSSYEQYF. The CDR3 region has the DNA TGTGCCAGCACCTCCTCCTACGAGCAGTACTTC.

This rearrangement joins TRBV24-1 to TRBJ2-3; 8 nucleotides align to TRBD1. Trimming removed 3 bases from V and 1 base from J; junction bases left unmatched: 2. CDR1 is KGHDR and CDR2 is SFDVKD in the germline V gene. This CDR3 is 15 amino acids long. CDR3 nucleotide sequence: TGTGCCACCAGTGATGCAGGGGGCGGCACAGATACGCAGTATTTT. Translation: CATSDAGGGTDTQYF.

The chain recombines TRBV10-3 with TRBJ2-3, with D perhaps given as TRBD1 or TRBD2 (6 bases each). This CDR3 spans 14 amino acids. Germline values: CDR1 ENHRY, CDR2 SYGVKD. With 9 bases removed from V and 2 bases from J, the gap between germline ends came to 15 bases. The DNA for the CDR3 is TGTGCCATGAAACGGGGGCTTAACACAGATACGCAGTATTTT. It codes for CAMKRGLNTDTQYF.

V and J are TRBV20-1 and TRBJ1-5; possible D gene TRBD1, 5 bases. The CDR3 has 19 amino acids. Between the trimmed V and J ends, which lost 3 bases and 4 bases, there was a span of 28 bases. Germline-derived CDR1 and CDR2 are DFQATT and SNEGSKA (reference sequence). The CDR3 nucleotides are TGCAGTGCTAGTCGACCCAACCCCGGGACGGCCGTTACTAATCAGCCCCAGCATTTT. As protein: CSASRPNPGTAVTNQPQHF.

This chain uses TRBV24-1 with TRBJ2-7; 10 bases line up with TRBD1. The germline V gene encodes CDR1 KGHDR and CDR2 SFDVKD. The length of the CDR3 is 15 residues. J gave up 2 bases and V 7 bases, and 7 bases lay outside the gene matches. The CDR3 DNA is TGTGCCACCAGGATTGGGACAGGGGCGACCTACGAGCAGTACTTC. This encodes CATRIGTGATYEQYF.

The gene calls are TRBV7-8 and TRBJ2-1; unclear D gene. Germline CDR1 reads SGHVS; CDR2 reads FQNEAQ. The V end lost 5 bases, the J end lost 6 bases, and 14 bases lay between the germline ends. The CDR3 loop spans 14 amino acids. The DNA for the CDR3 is TGTGCCAGCAGCCGACGGACCGCCGGCAATGAGCAGTTCTTC. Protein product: CASSRRTAGNEQFF.

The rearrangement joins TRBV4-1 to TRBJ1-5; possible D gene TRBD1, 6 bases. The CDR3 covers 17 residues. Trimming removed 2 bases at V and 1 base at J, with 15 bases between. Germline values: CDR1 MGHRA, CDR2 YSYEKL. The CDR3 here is CASSQTGSSLSNQPQHF. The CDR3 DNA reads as TGCGCCAGCAGCCAAACAGGGTCTTCACTCAGCAATCAGCCCCAGCATTTT.

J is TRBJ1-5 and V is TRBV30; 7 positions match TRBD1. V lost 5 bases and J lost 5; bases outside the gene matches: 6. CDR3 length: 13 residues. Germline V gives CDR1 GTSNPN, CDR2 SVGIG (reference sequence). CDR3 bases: TGTGCCTGGGGGGACAGCCTGTATCAGCCCCAGCATTTT. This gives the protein CAWGDSLYQPQHF. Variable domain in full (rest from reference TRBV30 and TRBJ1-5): SQTIHQWPATLVQPVGSPLSLECTVEGTSNPNLYWYRQAAGRGLQLLFYSVGIGQISSEVPQNLSASRPQDRQFILSSKKLLLSDSGFYLCAWGDSLYQPQHFGDGTRLSIL.

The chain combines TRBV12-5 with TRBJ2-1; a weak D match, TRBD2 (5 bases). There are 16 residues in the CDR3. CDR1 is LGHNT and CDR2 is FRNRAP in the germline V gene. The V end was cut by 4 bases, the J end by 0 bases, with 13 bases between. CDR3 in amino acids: CASGSPDFSSYNEQFF. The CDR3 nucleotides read TGTGCTAGTGGTTCGCCGGACTTTAGCTCCTACAATGAGCAGTTCTTC.

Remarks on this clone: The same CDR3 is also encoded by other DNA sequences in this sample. Here the CDR3 reads CASSSGHEQYF. CDR3 DNA: TGTGCCAGCAGTTCCGGCCACGAGCAGTACTTC. The chain uses TRBV27 and TRBJ2-7, with D uncertain. V was trimmed by 4 bases and J by 5 bases, leaving 6 bases between them. CDR1 and CDR2 from the germline V gene are MNHEY and SMNVEV (reference sequence). The CDR3 has 11 amino acids.

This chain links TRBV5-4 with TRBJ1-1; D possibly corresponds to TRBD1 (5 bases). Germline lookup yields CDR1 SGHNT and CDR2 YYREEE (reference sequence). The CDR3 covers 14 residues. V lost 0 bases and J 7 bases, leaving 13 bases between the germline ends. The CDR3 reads CASSLEVGGVEAFF. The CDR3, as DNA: TGTGCCAGCAGCTTGGAGGTCGGAGGGGTTGAAGCTTTCTTT.

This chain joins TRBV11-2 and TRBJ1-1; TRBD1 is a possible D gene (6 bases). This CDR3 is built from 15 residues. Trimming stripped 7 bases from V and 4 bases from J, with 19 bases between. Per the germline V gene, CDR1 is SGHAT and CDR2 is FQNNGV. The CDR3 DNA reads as TGTGCCAGCAACCCAGGGGAAGGGGCCGGCACTGAAGCTTTCTTT. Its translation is CASNPGEGAGTEAFF.

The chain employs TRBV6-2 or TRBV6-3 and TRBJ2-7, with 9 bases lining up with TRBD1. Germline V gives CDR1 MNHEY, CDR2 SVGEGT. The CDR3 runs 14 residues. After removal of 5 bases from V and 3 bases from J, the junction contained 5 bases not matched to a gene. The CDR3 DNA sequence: TGTGCCAGCAGTAAGGACAGGGGAGGCTACGAGCAGTACTTC. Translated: CASSKDRGGYEQYF.

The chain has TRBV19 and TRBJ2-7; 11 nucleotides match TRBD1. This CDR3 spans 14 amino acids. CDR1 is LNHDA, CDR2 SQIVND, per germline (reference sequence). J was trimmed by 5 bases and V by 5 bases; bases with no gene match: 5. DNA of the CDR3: TGTGCCAGTAGTGAATGGACAGGGGGCGACGAGCAGTACTTC. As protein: CASSEWTGGDEQYF.

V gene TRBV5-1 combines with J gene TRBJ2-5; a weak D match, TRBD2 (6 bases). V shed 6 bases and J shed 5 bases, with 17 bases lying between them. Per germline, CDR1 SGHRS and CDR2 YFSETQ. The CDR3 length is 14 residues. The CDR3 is CASTTLRGVETQYF. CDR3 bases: TGCGCCAGCACAACGTTGCGGGGCGTGGAGACCCAGTACTTC.

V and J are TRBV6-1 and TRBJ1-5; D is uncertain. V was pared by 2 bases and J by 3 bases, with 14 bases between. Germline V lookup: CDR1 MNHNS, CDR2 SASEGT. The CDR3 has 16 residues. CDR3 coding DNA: TGTGCCAGCAGTGAACAAGGTAGCGGATTCAATCAGCCCCAGCATTTT. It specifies CASSEQGSGFNQPQHF.